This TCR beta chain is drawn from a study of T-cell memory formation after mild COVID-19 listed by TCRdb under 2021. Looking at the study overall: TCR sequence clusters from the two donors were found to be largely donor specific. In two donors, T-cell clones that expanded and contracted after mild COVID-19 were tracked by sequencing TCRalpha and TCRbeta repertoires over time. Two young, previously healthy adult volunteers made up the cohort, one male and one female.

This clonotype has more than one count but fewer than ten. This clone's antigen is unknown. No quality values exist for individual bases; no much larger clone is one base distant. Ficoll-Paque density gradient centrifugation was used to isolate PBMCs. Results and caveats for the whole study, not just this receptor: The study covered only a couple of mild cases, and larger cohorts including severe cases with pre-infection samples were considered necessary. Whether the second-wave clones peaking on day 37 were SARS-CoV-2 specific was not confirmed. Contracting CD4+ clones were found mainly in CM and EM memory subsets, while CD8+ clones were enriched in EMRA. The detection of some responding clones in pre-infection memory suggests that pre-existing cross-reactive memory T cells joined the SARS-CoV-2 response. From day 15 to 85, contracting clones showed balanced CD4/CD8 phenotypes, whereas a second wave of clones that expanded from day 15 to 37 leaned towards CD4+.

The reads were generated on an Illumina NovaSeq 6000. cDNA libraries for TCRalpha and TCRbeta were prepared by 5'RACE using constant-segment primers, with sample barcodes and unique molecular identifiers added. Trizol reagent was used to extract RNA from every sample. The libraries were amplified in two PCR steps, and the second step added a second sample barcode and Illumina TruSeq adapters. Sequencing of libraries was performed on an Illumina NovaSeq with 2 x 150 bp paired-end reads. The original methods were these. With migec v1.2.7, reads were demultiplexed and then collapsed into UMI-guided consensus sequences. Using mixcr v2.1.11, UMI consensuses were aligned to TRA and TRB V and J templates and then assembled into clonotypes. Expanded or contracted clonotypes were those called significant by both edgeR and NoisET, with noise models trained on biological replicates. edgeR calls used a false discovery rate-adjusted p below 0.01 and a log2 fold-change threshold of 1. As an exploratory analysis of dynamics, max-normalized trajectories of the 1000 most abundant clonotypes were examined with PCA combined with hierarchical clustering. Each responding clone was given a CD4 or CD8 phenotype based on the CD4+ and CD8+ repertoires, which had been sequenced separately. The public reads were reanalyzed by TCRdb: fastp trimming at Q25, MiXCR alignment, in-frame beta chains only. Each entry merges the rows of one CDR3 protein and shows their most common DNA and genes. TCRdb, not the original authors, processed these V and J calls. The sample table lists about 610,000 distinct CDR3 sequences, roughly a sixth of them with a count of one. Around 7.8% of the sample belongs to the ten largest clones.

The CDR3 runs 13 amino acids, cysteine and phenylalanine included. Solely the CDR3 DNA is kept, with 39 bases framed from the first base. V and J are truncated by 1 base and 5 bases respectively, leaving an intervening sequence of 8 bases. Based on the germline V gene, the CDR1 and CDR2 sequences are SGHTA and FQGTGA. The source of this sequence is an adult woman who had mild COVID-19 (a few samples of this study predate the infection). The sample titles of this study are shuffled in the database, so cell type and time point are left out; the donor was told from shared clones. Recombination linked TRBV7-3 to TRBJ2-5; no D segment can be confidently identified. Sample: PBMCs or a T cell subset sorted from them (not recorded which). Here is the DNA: TGTGCCAGCAGCTTAAGAGGATCGGAGACCCAGTACTTC. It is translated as CASSLRGSETQYF.